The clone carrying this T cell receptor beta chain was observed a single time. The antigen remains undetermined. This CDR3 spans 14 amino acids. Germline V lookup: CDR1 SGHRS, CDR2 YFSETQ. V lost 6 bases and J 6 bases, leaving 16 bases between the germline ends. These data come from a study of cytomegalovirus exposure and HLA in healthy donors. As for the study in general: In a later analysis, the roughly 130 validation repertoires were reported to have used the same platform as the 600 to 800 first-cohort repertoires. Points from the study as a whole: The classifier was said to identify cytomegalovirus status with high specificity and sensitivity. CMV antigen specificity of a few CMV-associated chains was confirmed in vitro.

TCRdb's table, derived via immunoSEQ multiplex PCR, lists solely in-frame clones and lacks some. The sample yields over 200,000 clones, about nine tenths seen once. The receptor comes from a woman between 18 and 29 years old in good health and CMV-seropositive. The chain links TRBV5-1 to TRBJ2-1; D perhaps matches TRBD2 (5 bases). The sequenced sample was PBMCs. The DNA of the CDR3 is TGCGCCAGCAATCGAGGGATGGTCGGCAATGAGCAGTTCTTC. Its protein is CASNRGMVGNEQFF.